This section outlines one TCR beta chain sequence together with its context. The antigen remains unidentified. Germline loops: CDR1 LNHDA, CDR2 SQIVND (reference sequence). V gave up 3 bases and J gave up 9 bases, with 12 bases separating them. The CDR3 spans 14 residues. These data belong to a study of T cells in Graves' hyperthyroidism and ophthalmopathy. Study results and limitations: Within blood appeared most thyroid clonotypes that had expanded above 0.001.

Amplified regions were TCR beta CDR3 sequences from RNA transcripts. TCR CDR3 underwent first-round RT-PCR with the HTBI primer set. TCRdb processed the multiplex PCR reads anew with MiXCR; each CDR3 protein has one entry. The table records hundreds of thousands of distinct CDR3 sequences, roughly 40% of them present only once. Sequencing was carried out using blood. V is TRBV19 and J is TRBJ1-6, with D uncertain. The TCR sequence derives from a man younger than 35 with Graves' hyperthyroidism. In nucleotides, the CDR3 is TGTGCCAGTAGTATGTACGTCCGGGGTTCACCCCTCCACTTT. It codes for CASSMYVRGSPLHF.